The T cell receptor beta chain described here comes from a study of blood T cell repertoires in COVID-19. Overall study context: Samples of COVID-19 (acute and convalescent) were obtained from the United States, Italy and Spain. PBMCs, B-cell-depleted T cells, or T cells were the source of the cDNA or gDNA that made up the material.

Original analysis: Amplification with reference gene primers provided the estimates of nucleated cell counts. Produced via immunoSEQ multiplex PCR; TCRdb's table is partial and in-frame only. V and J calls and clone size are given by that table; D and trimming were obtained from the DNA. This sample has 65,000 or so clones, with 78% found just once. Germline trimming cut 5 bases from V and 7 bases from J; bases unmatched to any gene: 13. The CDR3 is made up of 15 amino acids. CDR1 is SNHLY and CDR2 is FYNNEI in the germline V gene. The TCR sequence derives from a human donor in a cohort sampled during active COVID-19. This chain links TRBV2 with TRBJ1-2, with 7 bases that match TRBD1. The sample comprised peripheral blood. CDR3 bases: TGTGCCAGCAGTTCATATTGGGGACAGAGGTCTGGCTACACCTTC. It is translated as CASSSYWGQRSGYTF.